This T cell receptor (beta chain) was recovered during a study of T cell responses to AZD1222 COVID-19 vaccine. Study outcomes and limitations: The CD4 TCRs associated with vaccination extended across spike and predominated at 160-218 and 743-854. Only after the peak T cell response were repertoires sampled.

With regard to this clone: Its antigen is not identified.

The CDR3 is 13 amino acids. Germline assignment: CDR1 MDHEN and CDR2 SYDVKM. Trimming left V 2 bases short and J 7 bases short, with 8 bases between. Clones were read by immunoSEQ multiplex PCR, and TCRdb kept only the in-frame ones, dropping some. The sample lists approximately 120,000 clones, 70% to 90% occurring once. The TCR was taken from an adult in good health. Sequencing used peripheral blood, obtained on day 0 of AZD1222 vaccination. The chain joins TRBV28 to TRBJ2-2; the D is unclear. For the CDR3, the DNA is TGTGCCAGCAGTTTAAATCGCGACGGGGAGCTGTTTTTT. Translating gives CASSLNRDGELFF.